The TCR beta chain described here comes from a study of T cells in Graves' hyperthyroidism and ophthalmopathy. Study as a whole: Peripheral blood was secured at the point of initial diagnosis, before any treatment.

As for this clonotype: Its antigen is unidentified.

Study results and caveats: Ophthalmopathy, as predicted by the model, came a median 6.5 months after the prediction. Ophthalmopathy was separated from stable hyperthyroidism by a 13 V-J model.

There were TCR beta CDR3 regions amplified from RNA transcripts. Using the HTBI primer set, a first-round RT-PCR was run on the TCR CDR3. TCRdb redid the calling of the multiplex PCR reads with MiXCR, one entry per CDR3 protein. The sample has hundreds of thousands of distinct CDR3 sequences; 13% are singletons. PBMCs came from 8.5 to 10 ml fresh peripheral blood. The ends were cut back, 6 bases at V and 3 bases at J, with 19 bases in the middle. The CDR3 runs to 15 residues. Germline V gives CDR1 DFQATT, CDR2 SNEGSKA (reference sequence). Sequencing was carried out using blood. The TCR sequence derives from a woman between 18 and 29 years old with Graves' hyperthyroidism. The chain couples TRBV20-1 to TRBJ2-3; D tentatively fits TRBD1 or TRBD2 (6 bases each). In DNA, the CDR3 is TGCAGTGCGACCGAGGGGGTCGGGGGAACAGATACGCAGTATTTT. Its protein is CSATEGVGGTDTQYF.